Sequencing of this T cell receptor beta chain was carried out in a study of T cell responses to AZD1222 COVID-19 vaccine. The study's findings and limits: Spike was spanned by vaccine-associated CD4 TCRs, which were dominant at 160-218 and 743-854. Clonal diversity may have been underestimated in mostly white British donors. Baseline seropositives among AZD1222 recipients totaled only five to seven.

It was second doses at about 4 or about 12 weeks that were pooled. Trimming took 6 bases from V and 6 from J; bases not matched to a gene: 8. The CDR3 sequence is 13 residues long. Germline CDR1 LGHDT, CDR2 YNNKEL (reference sequence). Clones were read by immunoSEQ multiplex PCR, and TCRdb kept only the in-frame ones, dropping some. Of some 99,000 clones in the sample, about 90% are singletons; the top ten hold more than 15%. This clone was seen a few times. The antigen remains undetermined. Sequenced material: peripheral blood, taken 28 days after the second AZD1222 dose. The source of this sequence is an adult who received the AZD1222 COVID-19 vaccine. The V gene is TRBV3-1 (or the pseudogene TRBV3-2), the J gene TRBJ2-7, with 7 bases that match TRBD2. The CDR3 sequence: CASRHGEGFEQYF. DNA for the CDR3: TGTGCCAGCAGACACGGGGAGGGATTCGAGCAGTACTTC.